These 16 T cell receptor beta chains originate from one sample sequenced in a study of T cells in Graves' hyperthyroidism and ophthalmopathy. TCR beta CDR3 regions were amplified from RNA. Carried out on the TCR CDR3, a first-round RT-PCR used the HTBI primer set. TCRdb reprocessed the multiplex PCR reads via MiXCR and lists one record per CDR3 protein. This sample has 300,000 or so distinct CDR3 sequences, with 20% to 25% found just once. Sequences were obtained from blood. These receptor sequences come from a woman aged 45-60 years with Graves' hyperthyroidism.

This chain connects TRBV10-3 to TRBJ1-2, with D hard to call. CDR3 length: 16 residues. From germline, CDR1 is ENHRY and CDR2 SYGVKD. The V and J ends lost 6 bases and 7 bases respectively, with 24 bases between them. The CDR3 DNA sequence: TGTGCCATCAGGGAGACACCGACTCCGCGGGATGGTGGCTACACCTTC. Amino acids: CAIRETPTPRDGGYTF.

The chain joins TRBV20-1 to TRBJ1-1; possible D gene TRBD1, 6 bases. Trimming took 0 bases from V and 4 from J, leaving 9 bases between them. The CDR3 contains 13 residues. Germline values: CDR1 DFQATT, CDR2 SNEGSKA (reference sequence). The CDR3 nucleotides read TGCAGTGCTAGAGATACAGGGCTCACTGAAGCTTTCTTT. Its protein product is CSARDTGLTEAFF.

The chain combines TRBV30 with TRBJ1-5; D is uncertain. V was pared by 0 bases and J by 6 bases, with 6 bases between. CDR1 GTSNPN and CDR2 SVGIG come from the germline V gene (reference sequence). The CDR3 covers 12 residues. This chain's CDR3 is CAWSVGSQPQHF. As DNA, the CDR3 is TGTGCCTGGAGTGTAGGCAGTCAGCCCCAGCATTTT.

At least ten counts were recorded for this clonotype. The V call is TRBV20-1, the J call TRBJ2-7, with TRBD1 matching 10 bases. CDR1 and CDR2 from the germline V gene are DFQATT and SNEGSKA (reference sequence). V lost 3 bases, J lost 5 bases, and 10 bases stayed unmatched. This CDR3 spans 15 amino acids. The CDR3 region is CSARGPGQGSHEQYF. CDR3 DNA sequence: TGCAGTGCTAGGGGTCCGGGACAGGGGAGTCACGAGCAGTACTTC.

This clonotype has ten or more counts. The rearrangement joins TRBV6-1 to TRBJ1-6; 7 bases line up with TRBD1. Per the germline V gene, CDR1 is MNHNS and CDR2 is SASEGT. The ends lost 3 bases at V and 4 bases at J; junction bases unmatched: 3. There are 15 residues in the CDR3. The CDR3 spells CASSEAQGYNSPLHF. In nucleotides, the CDR3 is TGTGCCAGCAGTGAGGCACAGGGGTATAATTCACCCCTCCACTTT.

In this sample, this clonotype turned up many times. The V call is TRBV5-1, the J call TRBJ2-7, with 10 nucleotides matching TRBD1. Germline V gene lookup returns CDR1 SGHRS and CDR2 YFSETQ. Germline trimming cut 5 bases from V and 5 bases from J; bases unmatched to any gene: 4. There are 13 residues in the CDR3. CDR3 nucleotides: TGCGCCAGCAGTTTGACAGGGGGCGACGAGCAGTACTTC. It yields the protein CASSLTGGDEQYF.

The J gene is TRBJ2-4, the V gene TRBV2; TRBD1 might be the D (5 bases). Deletions cut 1 base from V and 6 bases from J, with 7 bases between. Germline V gene data show CDR1 as SNHLY and CDR2 as FYNNEI. The CDR3 totals 13 residues. The CDR3 DNA sequence: TGTGCCAGCAGTGAAGGGGGCATAAACATTCAGTACTTC. This encodes CASSEGGINIQYF. The whole variable domain, remainder taken from reference TRBV2 and TRBJ2-4, is EPEVTQTPSHQVTQMGQEVILRCVPISNHLYFYWYRQILGQKVEFLVSFYNNEISEKSEIFDDQFSVERPDGSNFTLKIRSTKLEDSAMYFCASSEGGINIQYFGAGTRLSVL.

At least ten counts were recorded for this clonotype. J is TRBJ2-7 and V is TRBV11-2; D is perhaps TRBD1 (5 bases). The germline V gene encodes CDR1 SGHAT and CDR2 FQNNGV. The CDR3 covers 15 residues. V was pared by 5 bases and J by 0 bases, with 14 bases between. The CDR3 DNA reads as TGTGCCAGCAGCATCCGACAGACCGGCTCCTACGAGCAGTACTTC. Residues: CASSIRQTGSYEQYF.

The chain carries TRBV29-1 and TRBJ1-5; D uncertain. Looked up from germline, CDR1 is SQVTM and CDR2 is ANQGSEA. The CDR3 extends over 13 amino acids. Trimming pared 6 bases from V and 5 bases from J, leaving 14 bases between. The CDR3 spells CSVAGQDDQPQHF. DNA for the CDR3: TGCAGCGTCGCTGGGCAGGACGATCAGCCCCAGCATTTT.

In this sample, this clonotype turned up many times. The gene calls are TRBV20-1 and TRBJ2-7; no reliable D call. Germline V gene data show CDR1 as DFQATT and CDR2 as SNEGSKA (reference sequence). The length of the CDR3 is 16 residues. The ends were cut back, 2 bases at V and 0 bases at J, with 17 bases in the middle. The CDR3 here is CSARSVRSSSSYEQYF. In DNA, the CDR3 is TGCAGTGCTAGATCTGTCAGGAGTTCGAGCTCCTACGAGCAGTACTTC.

This clonotype was seen many times. The genes are TRBV20-1 and TRBJ2-3; unclear D gene. The CDR3 length is 13 residues. The V gene's germline CDR1 is DFQATT and CDR2 SNEGSKA (reference sequence). V was trimmed by 6 bases and J by 2 bases, leaving 12 bases between them. CDR3 amino acids: CSASDGPTDTQYF. CDR3 DNA sequence: TGCAGTGCCTCGGACGGACCCACAGATACGCAGTATTTT.

This clonotype was found many times. This rearrangement joins TRBV7-2 to TRBJ2-1, with no clear D. The CDR3 spans 14 residues. Germline CDR1 is SGHTA and CDR2 is FQGNSA. Deletions cut 2 bases from V and 3 bases from J, with 8 bases between. Here the CDR3 DNA reads TGTGCCAGCAGCTTACTAGGATTCTACAATGAGCAGTTCTTC. It is translated as CASSLLGFYNEQFF.

This clonotype was seen many times. J is TRBJ1-1 and V is TRBV6-2 or TRBV6-3, with D perhaps TRBD1 (5 bases). Germline values: CDR1 MNHEY, CDR2 SVGEGT. The length of the CDR3 is 14 residues. Trimming cost V 0 bases and J 0 bases, with 5 bases left between them. As DNA, the CDR3 is TGTGCCAGCAGTTACTCGACAGTGAACACTGAAGCTTTCTTT. It is translated as CASSYSTVNTEAFF.

The sample holds many counts of this clonotype. This sequence joins TRBV11-2 and TRBJ2-2, with D possibly matching TRBD2 (5 bases). The germline V gene has CDR1 SGHAT and CDR2 FQNNGV. The germline V and J ends were trimmed by 2 bases and 5 bases, with 9 bases remaining between them. There are 14 residues in the CDR3. The CDR3 DNA sequence: TGTGCCAGCAGCTTACGGGATCGAACCGGGGAGCTGTTTTTT. Protein: CASSLRDRTGELFF.

This chain connects TRBV27 to TRBJ1-5, with D tentatively TRBD1 (5 bases). V lost 4 bases, J lost 2 bases, and 18 bases lay in between. CDR3 length: 17 residues. The germline V gene encodes CDR1 MNHEY and CDR2 SMNVEV (reference sequence). CDR3 in DNA: TGTGCCAGCAGTTCCCCTTTACCAAGGGACGGCAATCAGCCCCAGCATTTT. Its protein product is CASSSPLPRDGNQPQHF.

This clonotype has more than one count but fewer than ten. The chain joins TRBV6-6 to TRBJ2-5; 14 nucleotides match TRBD2. The J segment lost 5 bases and the V segment lost 0 bases, leaving 5 bases of the junction unmatched. Germline values: CDR1 MNHNY, CDR2 SVGAGI (reference sequence). The CDR3 spans 17 residues. As DNA, the CDR3 is TGTGCCAGCAGTTACTCGGGACTAGCGGGAGTACCCGAGACCCAGTACTTC. Translated: CASSYSGLAGVPETQYF.